These T cell receptor beta chains were read from a single sample in a study of T cell repertoires in cytomegalovirus infection. These TCRs' antigens remain unknown. MiXCR, run by TCRdb on the reads, gives a single entry per CDR3 protein. The sample carries more than 45,000 distinct CDR3 sequences, around 20% recorded once. The sequenced sample was CD8+ T cells from cultured PBMCs, obtained from culture after CMV antigen stimulation. Source of these receptors: a human donor in good health (CMV status not recorded). Some clones in this sample may be carry-over from other donors' samples. Each CDR3 is given with its conserved first and last residue. A D gene is named only where the DNA matches it firmly. Clone size, where shown, is once, few, many, or a class for clones that have expanded.

DNA: TGTGCCAGCAGCCCAGCGGGAGGGCCGGGGACTTACAATGAGCAGTTCTTC
CDR3: CASSPAGGPGTYNEQFF
D: TRBD2
J: TRBJ2-1
size: NA
V: TRBV7-3

DNA: TGTGCTAGTGGTTTGCATCTAAAAGGCTACACCTTC
CDR3: CASGLHLKGYTF
D: NA
J: TRBJ1-2
size: few
V: TRBV12-5

DNA: TGTGCCAGCAGGCGGGACAGGGGGCACGGTCAGCCCCAGCATTTT
CDR3: CASRRDRGHGQPQHF
D: TRBD1
J: TRBJ1-5
size: NA
V: TRBV6-1

DNA: TGTGCCAGCAGTCTACCGACACTAGCAGCCCGTCAGGGGACAGATACGCAGTATTTT
CDR3: CASSLPTLAARQGTDTQYF
D: NA
J: TRBJ2-3
size: few
V: TRBV28

DNA: TGTGCCAGCAGTTTACACACCTACACTGAAGCTTTCTTT
CDR3: CASSLHTYTEAFF
D: NA
J: TRBJ1-1
size: few
V: TRBV27

DNA: TGTGCCAGCAAACGACAGGGGGGAGAGACCCAGTACTTC
CDR3: CASKRQGGETQYF
D: TRBD1
J: TRBJ2-5
size: few
V: TRBV12-3/TRBV12-4

DNA: TGTGCCAGCAGTCCCCAGCGAATGAATGAGCAGTTCTTC
CDR3: CASSPQRMNEQFF
D: NA
J: TRBJ2-1
size: NA
V: TRBV27

DNA: TGTGCCATCCCCCAAGGGGGCAGGGGGGGAGATGGCTACACCTTC
CDR3: CAIPQGGRGGDGYTF
D: TRBD1
J: TRBJ1-2
size: many
V: TRBV6-1

DNA: TGTGCCAGCAGCCCGACCGGGACACCCCTCGGGGAGCTGTTTTTT
CDR3: CASSPTGTPLGELFF
D: NA
J: TRBJ2-2
size: few
V: TRBV9

DNA: TGTGCCAGCAGCCCCTACACTGAAGCTTTCTTT
CDR3: CASSPYTEAFF
D: NA
J: TRBJ1-1
size: NA
V: TRBV7-9

DNA: TGTGCCAGCAGTCCCTCGGGATTGAAGCTCTACGAGCAGTACTTC
CDR3: CASSPSGLKLYEQYF
D: NA
J: TRBJ2-7
size: few
V: TRBV12-3/TRBV12-4

DNA: TGTGCCAGCAGCTTGGACCTACCAGAGGGGACCCAGTACTTC
CDR3: CASSLDLPEGTQYF
D: NA
J: TRBJ2-5
size: few
V: TRBV7-8

DNA: TGTGCCAGCAGTGGACTCAATCAGCCCCAGCATTTT
CDR3: CASSGLNQPQHF
D: NA
J: TRBJ1-5
size: NA
V: TRBV2

DNA: TGTGCCAGCAACGTGGGGGCCCGGGTCACTGAAGCTTTCTTT
CDR3: CASNVGARVTEAFF
D: NA
J: TRBJ1-1
size: few
V: TRBV7-8

DNA: TGTGCCAGCAGTTTATCTCCCGACAGCTCCTACGAGCAGTACTTC
CDR3: CASSLSPDSSYEQYF
D: NA
J: TRBJ2-7
size: NA
V: TRBV6-1

DNA: TGTGCCAGCAGCACCCACAGGGGTATGAACACTGAAGCTTTCTTT
CDR3: CASSTHRGMNTEAFF
D: TRBD1
J: TRBJ1-1
size: NA
V: TRBV7-2

DNA: TGCGCCAGCAGCCCTGGGGACAGTGCGACTGAAGCTTTCTTT
CDR3: CASSPGDSATEAFF
D: TRBD1
J: TRBJ1-1
size: NA
V: TRBV4-1

DNA: TGTGCCAGCAGCTGCCGACAGCATAGAGAGCCGAACACTGAAGCTTTCTTT
CDR3: CASSCRQHREPNTEAFF
D: NA
J: TRBJ1-1
size: few
V: TRBV7-2

DNA: TGTGCCAGCAGTCCCCTCCGACAGTTCTATGGCTACACCTTC
CDR3: CASSPLRQFYGYTF
D: NA
J: TRBJ1-2
size: NA
V: TRBV28

DNA: TGTGCCAGCAGTCCAGATCAGGCTGGCGGAGACAATGAGCAGTTCTTC
CDR3: CASSPDQAGGDNEQFF
D: NA
J: TRBJ2-1
size: NA
V: TRBV6-6

DNA: TGTGCCAGCAGTTCCGACAGGGTGAATTCCTACGAGCAGTACTTC
CDR3: CASSSDRVNSYEQYF
D: TRBD1
J: TRBJ2-7
size: few
V: TRBV6-2/TRBV6-3

DNA: TGTGCCAGCCGGGGGGACAGGGGTGGCGGGGGCCAAGAGACCCAGTACTTC
CDR3: CASRGDRGGGGQETQYF
D: TRBD1
J: TRBJ2-5
size: few
V: TRBV12-3/TRBV12-4

DNA: TGTGCCAGCGGGGAGTTGGGCAGGGTTAATGAAGCTTTCTTT
CDR3: CASGELGRVNEAFF
D: NA
J: TRBJ1-1
size: many
V: TRBV28

DNA: TGTGCCAGCAGTTACTTACTAGGGGGCGGTTACGAGCAGTACTTC
CDR3: CASSYLLGGGYEQYF
D: TRBD1
J: TRBJ2-7
size: few
V: TRBV6-5

DNA: TGTGCCAGCAGTTACTCGGCCCTGAGCTCCTACGAGCAGTACTTC
CDR3: CASSYSALSSYEQYF
D: NA
J: TRBJ2-7
size: few
V: TRBV6-5

DNA: TGTGCCAGCAGCCCTCGCGGGGCGGGCGGGGAGCTGTTTTTT
CDR3: CASSPRGAGGELFF
D: NA
J: TRBJ2-2
size: few
V: TRBV7-6

DNA: TGTGCCAGCAGCCAACGCAGGGCCCTTAACAATGAGCAGTTCTTC
CDR3: CASSQRRALNNEQFF
D: NA
J: TRBJ2-1
size: NA
V: TRBV7-9